What follows describes a single T cell receptor beta chain. Antigen specificity is unknown. The data are from a study of shared clonotypes between healthy human individuals. Background on the study: Donors consisted of two women and three men between 18 and 49. The study's findings and limits: Larger richness was generally estimated for naive than memory subsets.

Clones were read by immunoSEQ multiplex PCR, and TCRdb kept only the in-frame ones, dropping some. Among around 1.4 million clones listed, approximately 98.5% were seen once. The receptor was derived from a man in his thirties or forties in good health. The sequencing input was naive CD4+ T cells sorted from blood. Stated subset: CD45RA+ positively selected.

The CDR3 here is CASQVEANQPQHF. CDR3 nucleotides: TGTGCCAGCCAAGTTGAAGCCAATCAGCCCCAGCATTTT. The chain recombines TRBV7-9 with TRBJ1-5, with no clear D. Germline CDR1 is SEHNR and CDR2 is FQNEAQ (reference sequence). V gave up 8 bases and J gave up 3 bases, with 11 bases separating them. The CDR3 totals 13 residues.